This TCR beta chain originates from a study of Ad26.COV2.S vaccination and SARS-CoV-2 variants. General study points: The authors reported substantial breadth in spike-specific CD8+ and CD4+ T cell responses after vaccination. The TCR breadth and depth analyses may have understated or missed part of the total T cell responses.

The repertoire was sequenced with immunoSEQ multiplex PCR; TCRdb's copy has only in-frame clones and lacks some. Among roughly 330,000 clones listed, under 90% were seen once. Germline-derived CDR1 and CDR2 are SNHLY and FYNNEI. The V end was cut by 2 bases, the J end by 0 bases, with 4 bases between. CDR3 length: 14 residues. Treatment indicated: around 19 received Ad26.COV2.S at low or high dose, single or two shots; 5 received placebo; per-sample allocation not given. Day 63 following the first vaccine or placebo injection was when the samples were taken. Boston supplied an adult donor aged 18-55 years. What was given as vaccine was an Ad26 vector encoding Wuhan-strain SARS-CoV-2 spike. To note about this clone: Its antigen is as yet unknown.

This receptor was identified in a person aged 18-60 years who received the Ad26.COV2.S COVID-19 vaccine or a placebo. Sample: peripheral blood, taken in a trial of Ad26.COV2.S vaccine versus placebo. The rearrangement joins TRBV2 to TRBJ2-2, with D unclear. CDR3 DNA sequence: TGTGCCAGCAGTGAACTGGCGAACACCGGGGAGCTGTTTTTT. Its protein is CASSELANTGELFF.